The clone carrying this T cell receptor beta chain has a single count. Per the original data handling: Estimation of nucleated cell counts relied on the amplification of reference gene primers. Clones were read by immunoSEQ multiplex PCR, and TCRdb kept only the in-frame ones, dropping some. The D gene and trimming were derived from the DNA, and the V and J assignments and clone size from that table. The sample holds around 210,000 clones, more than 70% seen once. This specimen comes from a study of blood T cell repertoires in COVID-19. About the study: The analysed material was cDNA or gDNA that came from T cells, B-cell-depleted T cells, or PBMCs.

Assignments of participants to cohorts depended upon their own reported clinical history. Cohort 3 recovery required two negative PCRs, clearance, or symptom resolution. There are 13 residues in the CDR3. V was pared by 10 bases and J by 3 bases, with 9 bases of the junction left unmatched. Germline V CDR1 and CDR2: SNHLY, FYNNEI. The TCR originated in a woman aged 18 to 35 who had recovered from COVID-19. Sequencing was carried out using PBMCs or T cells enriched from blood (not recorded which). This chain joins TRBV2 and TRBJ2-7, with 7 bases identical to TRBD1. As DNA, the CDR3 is TGTGCCAACAGGGGCTTTAGAGACTACGAGCAGTACTTC. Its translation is CANRGFRDYEQYF.